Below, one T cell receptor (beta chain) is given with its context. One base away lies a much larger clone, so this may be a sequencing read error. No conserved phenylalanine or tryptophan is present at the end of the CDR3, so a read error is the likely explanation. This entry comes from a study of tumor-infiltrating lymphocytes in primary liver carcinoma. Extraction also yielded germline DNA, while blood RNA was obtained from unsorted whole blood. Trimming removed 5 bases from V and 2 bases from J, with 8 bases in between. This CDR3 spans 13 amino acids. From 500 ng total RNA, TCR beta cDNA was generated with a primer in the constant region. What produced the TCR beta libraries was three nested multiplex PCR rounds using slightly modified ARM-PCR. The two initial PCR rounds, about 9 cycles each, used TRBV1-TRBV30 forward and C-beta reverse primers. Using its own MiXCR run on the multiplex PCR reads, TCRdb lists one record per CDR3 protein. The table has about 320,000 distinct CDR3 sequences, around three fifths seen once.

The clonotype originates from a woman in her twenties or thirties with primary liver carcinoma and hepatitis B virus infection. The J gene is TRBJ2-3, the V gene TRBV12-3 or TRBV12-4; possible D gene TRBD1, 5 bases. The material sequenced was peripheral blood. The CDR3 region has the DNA TGTGCCAGCAGTCTCAGGGACACAGATACGCAGTATTTA. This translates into CASSLRDTDTQYL.